This TCR beta chain is from a study of T cells after yellow fever vaccination. This clonotype occurred many times. Antigen unknown. TCRdb re-analysed the 5' RACE reads in MiXCR, keeping a single row per CDR3 protein. The table has 110,000 to 150,000 distinct CDR3 sequences, more than 6.5% seen once. The germline gives CDR1 SGHRS, CDR2 YFSETQ. This CDR3 comprises 14 residues. The V and J ends lost 4 bases and 7 bases respectively, with 18 bases between them. Study conclusions and caveats: Contamination of FACS-sorted repertoires by abundant clonotypes from the bulk population could occur.

The sample in question was CD4+ T cells sorted from PBMCs, obtained 10 days after the yellow fever booster vaccination. The chain recombines TRBV5-1 with TRBJ2-7; D is perhaps TRBD2 (7 bases). This receptor was obtained from a man aged 25 to 40 who received the YFV17D yellow fever vaccine. CDR3 loop: CASSPEGGAREQYF. Written as DNA, the CDR3 is TGCGCCAGCAGCCCCGAGGGGGGGGCGCGTGAGCAGTACTTC.